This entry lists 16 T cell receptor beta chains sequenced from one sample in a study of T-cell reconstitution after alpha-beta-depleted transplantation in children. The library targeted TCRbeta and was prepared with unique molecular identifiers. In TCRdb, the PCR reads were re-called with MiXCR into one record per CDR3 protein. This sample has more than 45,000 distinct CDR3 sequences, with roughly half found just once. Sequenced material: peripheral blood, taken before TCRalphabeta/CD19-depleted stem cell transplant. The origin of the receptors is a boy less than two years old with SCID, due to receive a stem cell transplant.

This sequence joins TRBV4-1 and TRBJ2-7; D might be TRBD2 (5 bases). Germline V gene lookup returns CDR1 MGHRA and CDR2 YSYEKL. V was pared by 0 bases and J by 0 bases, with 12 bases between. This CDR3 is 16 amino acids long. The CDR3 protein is CASSQEEGTGSYEQYF. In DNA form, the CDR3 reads TGCGCCAGCAGCCAAGAAGAGGGAACGGGCTCCTACGAGCAGTACTTC.

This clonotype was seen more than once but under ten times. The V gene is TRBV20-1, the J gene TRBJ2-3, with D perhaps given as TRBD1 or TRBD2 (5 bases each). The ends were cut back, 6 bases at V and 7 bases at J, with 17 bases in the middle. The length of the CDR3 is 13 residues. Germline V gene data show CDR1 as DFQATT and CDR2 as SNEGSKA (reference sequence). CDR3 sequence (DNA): TGCAGTGCGGGGGTTACCCCCACGAATACGCAGTATTTT. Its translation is CSAGVTPTNTQYF.

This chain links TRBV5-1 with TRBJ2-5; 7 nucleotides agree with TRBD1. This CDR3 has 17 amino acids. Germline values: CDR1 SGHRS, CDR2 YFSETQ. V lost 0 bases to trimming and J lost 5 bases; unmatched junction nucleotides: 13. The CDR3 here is CASSLAGYRGAGETQYF. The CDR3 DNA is TGCGCCAGCAGCTTGGCCGGTTACAGGGGAGCAGGGGAGACCCAGTACTTC. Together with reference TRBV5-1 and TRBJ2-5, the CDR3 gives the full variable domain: KAGVTQTPRYLIKTRGQQVTLSCSPISGHRSVSWYQQTPGQGLQFLFEYFSETQRNKGNFPGRFSGRQFSNSRSEMNVSTLELGDSALYLCASSLAGYRGAGETQYFGPGTRLLVL.

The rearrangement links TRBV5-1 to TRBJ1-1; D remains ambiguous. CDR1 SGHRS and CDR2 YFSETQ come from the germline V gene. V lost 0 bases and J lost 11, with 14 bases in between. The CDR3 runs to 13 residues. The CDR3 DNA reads TGCGCCAGCAGCTTGGGCGGGGAACACTTGGCTTTCTTT. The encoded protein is CASSLGGEHLAFF.

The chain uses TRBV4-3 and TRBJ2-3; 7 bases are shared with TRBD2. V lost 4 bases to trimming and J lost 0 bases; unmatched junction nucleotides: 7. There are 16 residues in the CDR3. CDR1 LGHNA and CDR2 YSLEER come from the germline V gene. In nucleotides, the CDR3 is TGCGCCAGCAGCCTAGCACCAGCGGGGAGCACAGATACGCAGTATTTT. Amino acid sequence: CASSLAPAGSTDTQYF.

The CDR3 DNA sequence: TGTGCCAGCAGTCTTGCGTTCGACGCAGGAGGAAACACCATATATTTT. Translating gives CASSLAFDAGGNTIYF. The rearrangement joins TRBV12-3 or TRBV12-4 to TRBJ1-3, with D uncertain. This CDR3 has 16 residues. V lost 5 bases, J lost 4 bases, and 18 bases lay in between.

The CDR3 DNA reads TGCAGTGCTAAATGGTCGGGGGGGCCTTTGAATGAGCAGTTCTTC. Its translation: CSAKWSGGPLNEQFF. The chain is built from TRBV20-1 and TRBJ2-1, with 8 bases identical to TRBD2. CDR3 length equals 15 residues. V trimming: 4 bases; J trimming: 7 bases; junction bases outside the gene matches: 12. Germline CDR1 and CDR2: DFQATT and SNEGSKA (reference sequence).

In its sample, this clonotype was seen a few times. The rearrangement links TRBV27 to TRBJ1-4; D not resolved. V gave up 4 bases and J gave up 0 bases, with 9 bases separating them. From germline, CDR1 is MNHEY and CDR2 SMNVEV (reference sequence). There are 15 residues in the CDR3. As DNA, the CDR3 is TGTGCCAGCAGTTCTCTCTGGCCAACTAATGAAAAACTGTTTTTT. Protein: CASSSLWPTNEKLFF.

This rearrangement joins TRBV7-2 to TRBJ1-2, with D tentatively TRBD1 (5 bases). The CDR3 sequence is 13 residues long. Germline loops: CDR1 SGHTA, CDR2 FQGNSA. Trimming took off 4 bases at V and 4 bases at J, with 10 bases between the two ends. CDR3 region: CASSSGGVYGYTF. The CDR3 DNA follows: TGTGCCAGCAGCTCCGGAGGGGTCTATGGCTACACCTTC.

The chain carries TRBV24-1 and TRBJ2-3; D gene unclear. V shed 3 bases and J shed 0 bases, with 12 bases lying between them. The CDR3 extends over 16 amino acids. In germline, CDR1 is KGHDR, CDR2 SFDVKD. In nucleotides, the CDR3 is TGTGCCACCAGTGATAGCTCGGCAGAGAGCACAGATACGCAGTATTTT. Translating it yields CATSDSSAESTDTQYF.

The CDR3 here is CASSQVPGEAYEQYF. The CDR3 coding sequence is TGCGCCAGCAGCCAGGTTCCAGGGGAGGCTTACGAGCAGTACTTC. This chain uses TRBV4-3 with TRBJ2-7; either TRBD1 or TRBD2 may fit D (6 bases each). From germline, CDR1 is LGHNA and CDR2 YSLEER. Trimming removed 3 bases from V and 4 bases from J, with 16 bases in between. The CDR3 sequence is 15 residues long.

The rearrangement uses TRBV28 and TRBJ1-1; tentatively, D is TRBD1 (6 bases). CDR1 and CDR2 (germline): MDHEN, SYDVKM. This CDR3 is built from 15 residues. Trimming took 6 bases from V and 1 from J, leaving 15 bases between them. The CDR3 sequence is CASSSSGGKNTEAFF. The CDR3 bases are TGTGCCAGCAGCAGTTCTGGGGGCAAGAACACTGAAGCTTTCTTT.

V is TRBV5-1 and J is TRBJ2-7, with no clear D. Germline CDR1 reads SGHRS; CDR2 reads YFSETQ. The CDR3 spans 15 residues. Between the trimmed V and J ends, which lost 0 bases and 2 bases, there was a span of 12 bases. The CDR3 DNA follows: TGCGCCAGCAGCTTGGGGTATGAGCGAACCTACGAGCAGTACTTC. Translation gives CASSLGYERTYEQYF.

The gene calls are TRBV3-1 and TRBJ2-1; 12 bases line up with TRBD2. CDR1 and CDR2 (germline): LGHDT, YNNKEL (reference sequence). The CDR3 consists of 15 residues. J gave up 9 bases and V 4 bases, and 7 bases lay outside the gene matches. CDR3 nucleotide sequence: TGTGCCAGCAGCCTTACTAGCGGGGGGATGAGTGAGCAGTTCTTC. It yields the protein CASSLTSGGMSEQFF.

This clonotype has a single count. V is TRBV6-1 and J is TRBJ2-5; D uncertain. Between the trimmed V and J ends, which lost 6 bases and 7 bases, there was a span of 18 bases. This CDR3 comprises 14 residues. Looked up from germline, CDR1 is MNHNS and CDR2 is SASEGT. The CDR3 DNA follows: TGTGCCAGCAGCCTTTCCCCGGCTAGACGGACCCAGTACTTC. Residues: CASSLSPARRTQYF.

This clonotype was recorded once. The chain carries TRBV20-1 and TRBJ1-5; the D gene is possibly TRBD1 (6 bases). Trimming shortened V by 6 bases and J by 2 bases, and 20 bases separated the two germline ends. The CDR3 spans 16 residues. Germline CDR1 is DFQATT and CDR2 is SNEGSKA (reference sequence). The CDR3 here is CSANELRGTGNQPQHF. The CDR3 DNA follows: TGCAGTGCGAACGAGTTAAGGGGGACGGGCAATCAGCCCCAGCATTTT.